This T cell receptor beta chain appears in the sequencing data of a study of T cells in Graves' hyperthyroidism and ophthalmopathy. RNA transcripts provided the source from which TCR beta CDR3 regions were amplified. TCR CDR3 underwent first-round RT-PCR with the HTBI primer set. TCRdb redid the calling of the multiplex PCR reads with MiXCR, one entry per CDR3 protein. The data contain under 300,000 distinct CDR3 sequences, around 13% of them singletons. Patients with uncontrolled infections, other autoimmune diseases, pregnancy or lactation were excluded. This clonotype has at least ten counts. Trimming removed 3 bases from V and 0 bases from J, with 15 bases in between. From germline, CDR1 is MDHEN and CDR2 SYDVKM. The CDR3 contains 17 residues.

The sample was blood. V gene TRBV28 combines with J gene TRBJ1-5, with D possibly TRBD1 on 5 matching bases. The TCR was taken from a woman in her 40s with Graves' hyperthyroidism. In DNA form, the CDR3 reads TGTGCCAGCAGTTTCGGGGTAAGGGGATATAGCAATCAGCCCCAGCATTTT. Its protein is CASSFGVRGYSNQPQHF.